One sample yielded the 8 T cell receptor beta chains listed below, sequenced in a study of T-cell memory formation after mild COVID-19. In TCRdb, the 5' RACE reads were re-called with MiXCR into one record per CDR3 protein. The sample has 250,000 to 350,000 distinct CDR3 sequences, approximately 15% seen once. Sample: PBMCs or a T cell subset sorted from them (not recorded which). The receptor source for this set is a man aged 18 to 29 who had mild COVID-19 (a few samples of this study predate the infection). Cell type and time point are not known.

This clonotype has only a few counts. The chain uses TRBV7-9 and TRBJ2-7; D tentatively reads TRBD1 or TRBD2 (5 bases each). Trimming pared 5 bases from V and 6 bases from J, leaving 20 bases between. The CDR3 sequence is 15 residues long. In germline, CDR1 is SEHNR, CDR2 FQNEAQ (reference sequence). CDR3 sequence reads: CASSKKGWGPLEQYV. The DNA for the CDR3 is TGTGCCAGCAGCAAAAAGGGGTGGGGACCGCTCGAGCAGTACGTC.

Ten or more counts support this clonotype. This chain links TRBV9 with TRBJ2-6; D remains unclear. CDR1 and CDR2 (germline): SGDLS, YYNGEE. The CDR3 is 15 residues long. V was cut by 0 bases and J by 0 bases, with 4 bases left in between. The CDR3 nucleotides are TGTGCCAGCAGCGTAGATGTCTCTGGGGCCAACGTCCTGACTTTC. It codes for CASSVDVSGANVLTF. Full variable domain (outside the CDR3, taken from reference TRBV9 and TRBJ2-6): DSGVTQTPKHLITATGQRVTLRCSPRSGDLSVYWYQQSLDQGLQFLIQYYNGEERAKGNILERFSAQQFPDLHSELNLSSLELGDSALYFCASSVDVSGANVLTFGAGSRLTVL.

CDR3 protein: CSARNLPANQPQHF. In DNA form, the CDR3 reads TGCAGTGCTAGAAACCTCCCAGCGAATCAGCCCCAGCATTTT. This sequence joins TRBV20-1 and TRBJ1-5, with D unclear. CDR3 length: 14 residues. Trimming removed 2 bases at V and 4 bases at J, with 12 bases between. CDR1 is DFQATT and CDR2 is SNEGSKA in the germline V gene (reference sequence).

This clonotype appeared a few times. This chain joins TRBV24-1 and TRBJ2-4, with D perhaps matching TRBD1 (6 bases). The CDR3 totals 15 residues. Deletions cut 5 bases from V and 5 bases from J, with 15 bases between. From germline, CDR1 is KGHDR and CDR2 SFDVKD. CDR3 sequence: CATSGGQGYENIQYF. The CDR3, as DNA: TGTGCCACCAGTGGTGGGCAGGGGTACGAAAACATTCAGTACTTC.

This clonotype was detected a few times. This chain joins TRBV6-2 or TRBV6-3 and TRBJ2-3; unclear D gene. Germline V gene data show CDR1 as MNHEY and CDR2 as SVGEGT. Trimming removed 2 bases from V and 4 bases from J, with 16 bases in between. The CDR3 consists of 16 residues. CDR3 sequence (DNA): TGTGCCAGCAGTTACGGTCGGCGCCTTAGTCCAGATACGCAGTATTTT. Protein product: CASSYGRRLSPDTQYF.

The chain has TRBV7-2 and TRBJ1-5, with 7 bases lining up with TRBD1. V lost 2 bases to trimming and J lost 6 bases; unmatched junction nucleotides: 7. CDR1 SGHTA and CDR2 FQGNSA come from the germline V gene. This CDR3 contains 15 residues. The CDR3 spells CASSLNRGSSQPQHF. The CDR3 DNA follows: TGTGCCAGCAGCTTAAACAGGGGTTCGAGTCAGCCCCAGCATTTT. The variable domain in full, completed from reference TRBV7-2 and TRBJ1-5, reads GAGVSQSPSNKVTEKGKDVELRCDPISGHTALYWYRQSLGQGLEFLIYFQGNSAPDKSGLPSDRFSAERTGGSVSTLTIQRTQQEDSAVYLCASSLNRGSSQPQHFGDGTRLSIL.

The V call is TRBV4-2, the J call TRBJ2-5; D is unresolved. CDR3 size: 15 residues. Trimming stripped 0 bases from V and 5 bases from J, with 13 bases between. Germline values: CDR1 LGHNA, CDR2 YNFKEQ. CDR3 coding DNA: TGTGCCAGCAGCCAAGATTTGGGGTTCGGTGAGACCCAGTACTTC. It encodes CASSQDLGFGETQYF.

The gene calls are TRBV27 and TRBJ2-1; 7 positions match TRBD1. The germline V gene has CDR1 MNHEY and CDR2 SMNVEV (reference sequence). There are 13 residues in the CDR3. J gave up 4 bases and V 5 bases, and 2 bases lay outside the gene matches. The CDR3 DNA follows: TGTGCCAGCAGTCCGGACAGGTACAATGAGCAGTTCTTC. Residues: CASSPDRYNEQFF.